This T cell receptor (beta chain) was recorded in a study of blood T cell repertoires in COVID-19. Germline assignment: CDR1 LNHDA and CDR2 SQIVND (reference sequence). V gave up 5 bases and J gave up 11 bases, with 16 bases separating them. This CDR3 is built from 13 residues. Method: immunoSEQ multiplex PCR; TCRdb's copy keeps in-frame clones and lacks some. The sample includes about 86,000 clones, around four fifths of them seen just once. The rearrangement uses TRBV19 and TRBJ1-5; D not certain. Specimen: peripheral blood. The sequence was collected from a man aged 65 to 85 with acute or convalescent COVID-19. CDR3 residues: CASSGGRSGAQHF. The CDR3 DNA reads as TGTGCCAGTAGTGGCGGTAGGTCCGGAGCCCAGCATTTT.